The clone carrying this T cell receptor beta chain was seen a handful of times. Clones were sequenced by immunoSEQ multiplex PCR, and TCRdb holds only the in-frame ones, with some missing. Of approximately 300,000 clones in the sample, approximately 86% are singletons; the top ten hold 2.1%. The data belong to a study of Ad26.COV2.S vaccination and SARS-CoV-2 variants. Treatment noted: 19 received Ad26.COV2.S at low or high dose, single or two shots; about 5 received placebo; per-sample allocation not given. Sampling took place 63 days after the first vaccine or placebo injection. Germline V gene lookup returns CDR1 LGHDT and CDR2 YNNKEL (reference sequence). V shed 1 base and J shed 7 bases, with 20 bases lying between them. The CDR3 is 17 amino acids.

The chain links TRBV3-1 (or the pseudogene TRBV3-2) to TRBJ1-5, with a weak D call TRBD1 (6 bases). This material consisted of peripheral blood, taken in a trial of Ad26.COV2.S vaccine versus placebo. The receptor's source is a person between 18 and 65 years old who received the Ad26.COV2.S COVID-19 vaccine or a placebo. Here the CDR3 reads CASSQAAGAVMRQPQHF. The CDR3 region has the DNA TGTGCCAGCAGCCAAGCCGCGGGGGCAGTTATGCGGCAGCCCCAGCATTTT.